A single sample is the source of the 3 T cell receptor beta chains below, sequenced in a study of glioma-infiltrating T cells. The iRepertoire nested amplicon-rescue multiplex PCR amplified TCR alpha and beta CDR3s from RNA. MiXCR, run by TCRdb on the multiplex PCR reads, gives a single entry per CDR3 protein. The table includes 85,000 to 110,000 distinct CDR3 sequences, around 30% detected once. Sample: glioma tissue, nonneoplastic brain tissue, or PBMCs (not recorded which). These receptor sequences come from a human donor with low-grade glioma or glioblastoma, undergoing nonglioma brain surgery, or in good health (not recorded which).

The chain couples TRBV4-1 to TRBJ2-2, with D perhaps TRBD2 (5 bases). Germline V lookup: CDR1 MGHRA, CDR2 YSYEKL. V lost 2 bases, J lost 6 bases, and 7 bases lay in between. The CDR3 is 13 amino acids. Here the CDR3 reads CASSQSGAGELFF. The CDR3, as DNA: TGCGCCAGCAGCCAATCCGGGGCCGGGGAGCTGTTTTTT.

As concerns this clonotype: Compared with germline, one end of the junction differs, possibly owing to a read error. The CDR3 loop is CSASSRGMKTEAYF. As DNA, the CDR3 is TGCAGTGCTAGTAGTCGGGGCATGAAGACTGAAGCTTACTTT. This chain connects TRBV20-1 to TRBJ1-1, with D tentatively TRBD1 (5 bases). The CDR3 runs to 14 residues. The germline CDR1 and CDR2 sequences are DFQATT and SNEGSKA (reference sequence).

A remark on this clonotype: This sequence may be a read error, since a much larger clone differs from it by one base. This chain joins TRBV28 and TRBJ2-1; D possibly corresponds to TRBD1 (5 bases). The V and J ends lost 6 bases and 3 bases respectively, with 15 bases between them. CDR3 length: 15 residues. Germline V gene sequence: CDR1 MDHEN, CDR2 SYDVKM. The CDR3 DNA follows: TGTGCCAGCAGACGAAGCTGGGGCGACTACAATGAGCAGTTCTTC. Protein product: CASRRSWGDYNEQFF.